Below are 26 T cell receptor beta chains sequenced from a single sample in a study of early T cells in non-severe SARS-CoV-2 infection (TCRdb year 2021). To prepare the library, 5' RACE was applied. The sequencer was a NextSeq 500. The public reads were reanalyzed by TCRdb: fastp trimming at Q25, MiXCR alignment, in-frame beta chains only. CDR3 protein duplicates are merged, each entry listing the most common genes and DNA. The sample records about 110,000 distinct CDR3 sequences, around 13% of which are singletons. Approximately 4% of the sample rests with the top ten. Specimen: whole blood, collected at baseline. The receptors stem from an adult who was a healthcare worker with PCR-confirmed SARS-CoV-2 infection or an uninfected control (not recorded which).

This chain uses TRBV27 with TRBJ2-2; D unresolved. The CDR3 loop spans 17 amino acids. V was clipped by 3 bases and J by 1 base, with 15 bases between them. The germline gives CDR1 MNHEY, CDR2 SMNVEV (reference sequence). In DNA form, the CDR3 reads TGTGCCAGCAGTTTGAGAGCTGGGGTGGGGAACACCGGGGAGCTGTTTTTT. Amino acid sequence: CASSLRAGVGNTGELFF.

The V call is TRBV4-1, the J call TRBJ1-2, with TRBD1 identical over 7 bases. The CDR3 has 15 residues. J gave up 3 bases and V 1 base, and 5 bases lay outside the gene matches. Germline V gene data show CDR1 as MGHRA and CDR2 as YSYEKL. CDR3 coding DNA: TGCGCCAGCAGCCAAGGAACAGGGGTTGACTATGGCTACACCTTC. It is translated as CASSQGTGVDYGYTF.

The chain employs TRBV5-1 and TRBJ1-2; no clear D. The CDR3 is 14 residues long. From germline, CDR1 is SGHRS and CDR2 YFSETQ. V lost 0 bases, J lost 5 bases, and 11 bases lay in between. The CDR3 nucleotides read TGCGCCAGCAGCTTGGCCAGCAGGTCTTATGGCTACACCTTC. It translates to CASSLASRSYGYTF.

The J gene is TRBJ1-6, the V gene TRBV7-3, with D hard to call. From germline, CDR1 is SGHTA and CDR2 FQGTGA. Trimming stripped 0 bases from V and 7 bases from J, with 19 bases between. This CDR3 region has 18 residues. CDR3 protein: CASSLTSGGGRRNSPLHF. The DNA of the CDR3 is TGTGCCAGCAGCTTAACGAGCGGTGGCGGGCGGAGGAATTCACCCCTCCACTTT.

This clonotype was detected only a few times. This rearrangement joins TRBV5-4 to TRBJ2-5; TRBD1 aligns across 10 bases. Germline V gene data show CDR1 as SGHNT and CDR2 as YYREEE (reference sequence). V lost 6 bases, J lost 7 bases, and 9 bases stayed unmatched. The CDR3 totals 14 residues. CDR3: CASTARDRGGTQYF. The CDR3 region has the DNA TGTGCCAGCACCGCACGGGACAGGGGCGGGACCCAGTACTTC.

This clonotype appeared a few times. This chain joins TRBV27 and TRBJ2-1, with TRBD2 as a possible D gene (6 bases). Trimming cost V 11 bases and J 8 bases, with 16 bases left between them. The CDR3 length is 12 residues. CDR1 and CDR2 (germline): MNHEY, SMNVEV (reference sequence). The DNA for the CDR3 is TGTGCCGGAGGGCGCCAGTACGATGAGCAGTTCTTC. Residues: CAGGRQYDEQFF.

The chain uses TRBV12-3 or TRBV12-4 and TRBJ2-4, with D perhaps matching TRBD1 (5 bases). CDR3 size: 15 residues. V lost 6 bases to trimming and J lost 8 bases, with 20 bases between them. CDR3 amino acids: CASSRNRRDTDIQYF. CDR3 sequence (DNA): TGTGCCAGCAGCCGGAACCGCAGGGATACGGACATTCAGTACTTC.

This clonotype occurred a few times. V usage is TRBV4-2 and J usage is TRBJ1-2; TRBD1 agrees at 8 bases. This CDR3 has 16 residues. The V gene's germline CDR1 is LGHNA and CDR2 YNFKEQ. V lost 3 bases to trimming and J lost 6 bases; unmatched junction nucleotides: 12. The CDR3 here is CASSQTLTGEKDGYTF. The CDR3 DNA reads TGTGCCAGCAGCCAGACTCTGACAGGGGAGAAAGATGGCTACACCTTC.

There are a few counts of this clonotype. J is TRBJ2-7 and V is TRBV5-1; a possible D gene is TRBD1 (5 bases). CDR1 and CDR2 from the germline V gene are SGHRS and YFSETQ. The CDR3 consists of 13 residues. Trimming cost V 0 bases and J 5 bases, with 9 bases left between them. CDR3 in amino acids: CASSLGGIDEQYF. CDR3 coding DNA: TGCGCCAGCAGCTTGGGGGGCATAGACGAGCAGTACTTC. Based on the CDR3 plus reference TRBV5-1 and TRBJ2-7, the full variable domain is KAGVTQTPRYLIKTRGQQVTLSCSPISGHRSVSWYQQTPGQGLQFLFEYFSETQRNKGNFPGRFSGRQFSNSRSEMNVSTLELGDSALYLCASSLGGIDEQYFGPGTRLTVT.

This chain links TRBV5-1 with TRBJ1-2; D remains ambiguous. Germline CDR1 reads SGHRS; CDR2 reads YFSETQ. Trimming cost V 7 bases and J 7 bases, with 11 bases left between them. There are 11 residues in the CDR3. The CDR3 coding sequence is TGCGCCAGCCGGAATGAGTTTGGCTACACCTTC. Translated: CASRNEFGYTF.

This clonotype was picked up many times. V gene TRBV7-3 combines with J gene TRBJ2-7; 8 nucleotides agree with TRBD1. After removal of 5 bases from V and 1 base from J, the junction contained 4 bases not matched to a gene. Germline values: CDR1 SGHTA, CDR2 FQGTGA. The CDR3 contains 14 residues. CDR3: CASSRDRGSYEQYF. CDR3 DNA sequence: TGTGCCAGCAGCCGAGACAGGGGATCCTACGAGCAGTACTTC.

The chain employs TRBV25-1 and TRBJ2-7; D is undetermined. The V gene's germline CDR1 is MGHDK and CDR2 SYGVNS. The CDR3 has 12 amino acids. The ends were cut back, 3 bases at V and 1 base at J, with 4 bases in the middle. CDR3 loop: CASSDRSYEQYF. The CDR3 nucleotides read TGTGCCAGCAGTGATCGGTCCTACGAGCAGTACTTC.

This clonotype was seen more than once but under ten times. This chain uses TRBV29-1 with TRBJ2-1; either TRBD1 or TRBD2 may supply D (6 bases each). The CDR3 has 13 amino acids. CDR1 is SQVTM, CDR2 ANQGSEA, per germline. Trimming removed 8 bases from V and 2 bases from J, with 13 bases in between. The CDR3 coding sequence is TGCAGCATAAGGGGGGAACCCTACAATGAGCAGTTCTTC. Encoded protein: CSIRGEPYNEQFF.

This clonotype was counted between two and nine times. For the CDR3, the DNA is TGCGCCAGCAGCCAAGGACAGGGAGGTACATATCAGCCCCAGCATTTT. The encoded protein is CASSQGQGGTYQPQHF. The chain recombines TRBV4-1 with TRBJ1-5; 7 nucleotides agree with TRBD1. Germline CDR1 and CDR2: MGHRA and YSYEKL. V shed 1 base and J 5 bases; nucleotides not matched to a gene: 8. CDR3 length: 16 amino acids.

This rearrangement joins TRBV20-1 to TRBJ1-5; D call uncertain. This CDR3 comprises 11 residues. V was cut by 5 bases and J by 6 bases, with 8 bases left in between. Germline CDR1 reads DFQATT; CDR2 reads SNEGSKA (reference sequence). CDR3 DNA sequence: TGCAGTGCTGGGCGGGGTCAGCCCCAGCATTTT. This encodes CSAGRGQPQHF.

This clonotype was seen a few times. The chain is built from TRBV4-1 and TRBJ2-4, with D possibly being TRBD2 (6 bases). The CDR3 loop spans 14 amino acids. Germline V lookup: CDR1 MGHRA, CDR2 YSYEKL. Trimming took off 1 base at V and 8 bases at J, with 12 bases between the two ends. The chain's CDR3 is CASSQGSGTYIQYF. The CDR3 DNA sequence: TGCGCCAGCAGCCAAGGGTCCGGGACTTACATTCAGTACTTC.

The chain joins TRBV28 to TRBJ1-1, with D maybe TRBD1 (5 bases). Per germline, CDR1 MDHEN and CDR2 SYDVKM. The CDR3 has 13 residues. The V and J ends lost 11 bases and 3 bases respectively, with 16 bases between them. This CDR3 is CAAWGRVDTEAFF. CDR3 nucleotides: TGTGCCGCCTGGGGCAGGGTTGACACTGAAGCTTTCTTT.

This clonotype was observed once. The chain links TRBV30 to TRBJ2-7, with 7 bases aligning to TRBD2. The CDR3 loop spans 15 amino acids. Unmatched junction bases numbered 9, after V lost 0 bases and J lost 4 bases. Germline CDR1 and CDR2: GTSNPN and SVGIG (reference sequence). In DNA, the CDR3 is TGTGCCTGGAGTGTACGGCTAGCGGAGCCTTACGAGCAGTACTTC. Translating gives CAWSVRLAEPYEQYF. Variable domain in full (rest from reference TRBV30 and TRBJ2-7): SQTIHQWPATLVQPVGSPLSLECTVEGTSNPNLYWYRQAAGRGLQLLFYSVGIGQISSEVPQNLSASRPQDRQFILSSKKLLLSDSGFYLCAWSVRLAEPYEQYFGPGTRLTVT.

The chain combines TRBV7-2 with TRBJ2-5; 7 bases match TRBD1. J gave up 4 bases and V 4 bases, and 9 bases lay outside the gene matches. This CDR3 spans 15 amino acids. Germline-derived CDR1 and CDR2 are SGHTA and FQGNSA. CDR3 residues: CASSYRQGGPETQYF. In DNA, the CDR3 is TGTGCCAGCAGCTACCGACAGGGCGGCCCAGAGACCCAGTACTTC.

The chain has TRBV20-1 and TRBJ2-1; a possible D gene is TRBD1 (6 bases). The CDR3 has 12 amino acids. V was shortened by 5 bases and J by 4 bases, with 9 bases between the two germline ends. Germline V gene lookup returns CDR1 DFQATT and CDR2 SNEGSKA (reference sequence). CDR3 bases: TGCAGTGCTGGGACACCTTACAATGAGCAGTTCTTC. This codes for CSAGTPYNEQFF.

This chain joins TRBV14 and TRBJ2-3, with 12 positions matching TRBD2. Trimming removed 5 bases from V and 6 bases from J; junction bases left unmatched: 9. This CDR3 comprises 16 residues. Germline CDR1 SGHDN, CDR2 FVKESK. The CDR3 DNA sequence: TGTGCCAGCAGCGCCCGACTAGCGGGAGCTTCCGATACGCAGTATTTT. It encodes CASSARLAGASDTQYF.

This clonotype was found many times. The chain uses TRBV27 and TRBJ1-6; D remains unclear. CDR1 and CDR2 (germline): MNHEY, SMNVEV (reference sequence). The CDR3 sequence is 15 residues long. Trimming stripped 1 base from V and 7 bases from J, with 11 bases between. This CDR3 reads CASSLWSRPNSPLHF. As DNA, the CDR3 is TGTGCCAGCAGTTTATGGTCCAGGCCCAATTCACCCCTCCACTTT.

The table lists this clonotype with a few counts. The chain joins TRBV7-3 to TRBJ1-1; D perhaps matches TRBD1 (5 bases). The V gene's germline CDR1 is SGHTA and CDR2 FQGTGA. The CDR3 length is 13 residues. Trimming shortened V by 6 bases and J by 6 bases, and 14 bases separated the two germline ends. CDR3 nucleotide sequence: TGTGCCAGCAGTTTTGACAGAAGCGCTGAAGCTTTCTTT. Residues: CASSFDRSAEAFF.

The genes are TRBV7-3 and TRBJ2-2, with D unclear. This CDR3 has 15 amino acids. Trimming took off 1 base at V and 0 bases at J, with 6 bases between the two ends. The germline V gene has CDR1 SGHTA and CDR2 FQGTGA. The CDR3 coding sequence is TGTGCCAGCAGCTTAAATACCGCGAACACCGGGGAGCTGTTTTTT. Translated, it gives CASSLNTANTGELFF. Full variable domain (outside the CDR3, taken from reference TRBV7-3 and TRBJ2-2): GAGVSQTPSNKVTEKGKYVELRCDPISGHTALYWYRQSLGQGPEFLIYFQGTGAADDSGLPNDRFFAVRPEGSVSTLKIQRTERGDSAVYLCASSLNTANTGELFFGEGSRLTVL.

This clonotype was picked up many times. The chain recombines TRBV29-1 with TRBJ2-3, with TRBD1 matching over 9 bases. The CDR3 covers 14 residues. The trim removed 3 bases at V and 0 bases at J, leaving 1 base unmatched. Germline V gene sequence: CDR1 SQVTM, CDR2 ANQGSEA. The CDR3 coding sequence is TGCAGCGTTGAGGGACAGGGAAGCACAGATACGCAGTATTTT. Amino acids: CSVEGQGSTDTQYF.

The chain joins TRBV6-2 or TRBV6-3 to TRBJ2-2; 11 bases are shared with TRBD2. J gave up 5 bases and V 0 bases, and 8 bases lay outside the gene matches. Looked up from germline, CDR1 is MNHEY and CDR2 is SVGEGT. This CDR3 has 18 amino acids. The CDR3 here is CASSYSTTSGRQTGELFF. In DNA, the CDR3 is TGTGCCAGCAGTTACTCGACCACTAGCGGGAGACAGACCGGGGAGCTGTTTTTT.